Shown below are 8 T cell receptor beta chains from a single sample sequenced in a study of cytomegalovirus exposure and HLA in healthy donors. Vbeta (60) and Jbeta (13) primers were used in the PCR. TCRdb's table, derived via immunoSEQ multiplex PCR, lists solely in-frame clones and lacks some. The repertoire has about 89,000 clones, approximately 79% of them found once; the top ten carry roughly 2.5%. Sequenced: PBMCs. These receptors originate from a man aged 25 to 40 in good health and CMV-seronegative.

The rearrangement joins TRBV11-3 to TRBJ1-4, with D uncertain. The germline V gene has CDR1 SGHNT and CDR2 YENEEA. Trimming left V 3 bases short and J 7 bases short, with 15 bases between. The CDR3 extends over 15 amino acids. Here the CDR3 reads CASSFSTGRVEKLFF. DNA for the CDR3: TGTGCCAGCAGCTTCTCGACGGGAAGAGTTGAAAAACTGTTTTTT.

V is TRBV16 and J is TRBJ1-5, with D unclear. Germline V lookup: CDR1 KGHSY, CDR2 FQNENV. V lost 2 bases and J 0 bases, leaving 17 bases between the germline ends. The CDR3 totals 18 residues. Here the CDR3 DNA reads TGTGCCAGCAGCCAAAATTTTCCGGTGGGCTATAGCAATCAGCCCCAGCATTTT. Amino acids: CASSQNFPVGYSNQPQHF.

This clone has a handful of counts. CDR3 residues: CASTPDPGVNYGYTF. The DNA of the CDR3 is TGTGCCAGCACCCCGGATCCGGGAGTTAACTATGGCTACACCTTC. The chain is built from TRBV27 and TRBJ1-2, with D hard to call. Trimming stripped 7 bases from V and 1 base from J, with 16 bases between. Germline values: CDR1 MNHEY, CDR2 SMNVEV (reference sequence). CDR3 length equals 15 residues.

The J gene is TRBJ2-6, the V gene TRBV19, with D perhaps TRBD2 (6 bases). The CDR3 has 17 residues. V was pared by 7 bases and J by 2 bases, with 18 bases between. Germline CDR1 reads LNHDA; CDR2 reads SQIVND (reference sequence). CDR3 nucleotides: TGTGCCAGTACCCTGGTGGGGGGATCAGCTGGGGCCAACGTCCTGACTTTC. Translation: CASTLVGGSAGANVLTF.

The count of this clone is one. The V and J genes are TRBV30 and TRBJ1-1; tentative D call: TRBD1 (6 bases). CDR3 size: 13 residues. Germline V gene sequence: CDR1 GTSNPN, CDR2 SVGIG (reference sequence). Trimming took off 6 bases at V and 1 base at J, with 12 bases between the two ends. The CDR3 region has the DNA TGTGCCTGTGCAGGGGCACCGAACACTGAAGCTTTCTTT. Its protein product is CACAGAPNTEAFF.

The genes are TRBV28 and TRBJ1-5; 9 bases line up with TRBD1. The germline gives CDR1 MDHEN, CDR2 SYDVKM. The CDR3 loop spans 18 amino acids. V shed 5 bases, J shed 0 bases, and the junction held 11 bases outside the gene matches. As DNA, the CDR3 is TGTGCCAGCAGTACCCCGGACAGGGGCTCCTATAGCAATCAGCCCCAGCATTTT. As protein: CASSTPDRGSYSNQPQHF.

The rearrangement links TRBV27 to TRBJ2-7; TRBD1 matches at 7 bases. CDR1 and CDR2 (germline): MNHEY, SMNVEV (reference sequence). With V trimmed by 6 bases and J by 3 bases, 11 bases remained unmatched. The CDR3 is made up of 15 amino acids. CDR3 protein: CASSPLQGVSYEQYF. For the CDR3, the DNA is TGTGCCAGCAGCCCTCTTCAGGGGGTAAGCTACGAGCAGTACTTC.

This clone is a singleton in its sample. The CDR3 loop reads CASSAPLGGNQPQHF. The CDR3 DNA reads as TGTGCCAGCAGTGCACCCCTGGGCGGCAATCAGCCCCAGCATTTT. The chain couples TRBV2 to TRBJ1-5; D is uncertain. Trimming shortened V by 4 bases and J by 2 bases, and 12 bases separated the two germline ends. CDR1 is SNHLY, CDR2 FYNNEI, per germline. This CDR3 contains 15 residues.